This entry concerns a single T cell receptor beta chain. Its antigen is undetermined. This sample stems from a study of T cell responses to AZD1222 COVID-19 vaccine. Study-wide results and limits: Most donors were white British and more were female, and clonal diversity was possibly underestimated.

Produced via immunoSEQ multiplex PCR; TCRdb's table is partial and in-frame only. The table shows 170,000 or so clones, with 90% occurring only once. The TCR comes from an adult in good health. Source: peripheral blood, taken on day 0 of AZD1222 vaccination.

This CDR3 reads CASSFEASSYNEQFF. For the CDR3, the DNA is TGCGCCAGCAGCTTCGAGGCTAGCTCCTACAATGAGCAGTTCTTC. This sequence joins TRBV5-1 and TRBJ2-1; the D is unclear. V was pared by 2 bases and J by 0 bases, with 9 bases between. The germline gives CDR1 SGHRS, CDR2 YFSETQ. This CDR3 has 15 residues.